One and the same sample provided the 29 T cell receptor beta chains below, sequenced in a study of beta chain features in type 1 diabetes. Expressed TCRB transcripts were sequenced because the entire RNA isolate underwent reverse transcription. TCRdb keeps only in-frame clones here, not all; method: immunoSEQ multiplex PCR. Here the sample spans 300,000 to 350,000 clones, 7% to 9% being singletons. Sequenced material: central memory CD4+ T cells from blood. These receptors came from a woman aged 18 to 35 in good health.

A few counts support this clone. The chain joins TRBV7-2 to TRBJ2-3; D is ambiguous. Trimming removed 1 base at V and 1 base at J, with 9 bases between. The V gene's germline CDR1 is SGHTA and CDR2 FQGNSA. CDR3 length: 15 amino acids. The CDR3: CASSLVGVGTDTQYF. The CDR3 coding sequence is TGTGCCAGCAGCTTAGTTGGGGTCGGCACAGATACGCAGTATTTT. The full variable domain, in which reference TRBV7-2 and TRBJ2-3 provide the parts outside the CDR3, is GAGVSQSPSNKVTEKGKDVELRCDPISGHTALYWYRQSLGQGLEFLIYFQGNSAPDKSGLPSDRFSAERTGGSVSTLTIQRTQQEDSAVYLCASSLVGVGTDTQYFGPGTRLTVL.

The gene calls are TRBV6-5 and TRBJ2-7, with D perhaps given as TRBD1 or TRBD2 (5 bases each). Germline loops: CDR1 MNHEY, CDR2 SVGAGI. V shed 5 bases and J shed 3 bases, with 14 bases lying between them. The CDR3 contains 14 residues. The CDR3 DNA is TGTGCCAGCAGTACGGGACGGCTAAACTACGAGCAGTACTTC. It yields the protein CASSTGRLNYEQYF.

This clone came up a few times. This chain uses TRBV7-2 with TRBJ1-3; no reliable D call. The CDR3 is made up of 16 amino acids. V lost 5 bases, J lost 0 bases, and 14 bases lay in between. Germline loops: CDR1 SGHTA, CDR2 FQGNSA. As DNA, the CDR3 is TGTGCCAGCAGCCGATCCCCGGGTCCCTCTGGAAACACCATATATTTT. Translated: CASSRSPGPSGNTIYF.

This clone was detected only a few times. V is TRBV2 and J is TRBJ2-1; TRBD1 agrees at 10 bases. The CDR3 has 14 residues. J was trimmed by 7 bases and V by 6 bases; bases with no gene match: 6. Germline values: CDR1 SNHLY, CDR2 FYNNEI. The DNA of the CDR3 is TGTGCCAGCAGCCCCAAGGACAGGGGGAATGAGCAGTTCTTC. Amino acids: CASSPKDRGNEQFF.

This CDR3 reads CSVVASGRFLETQYF. The DNA for the CDR3 is TGCAGCGTTGTCGCGAGCGGGAGGTTCTTGGAGACCCAGTACTTC. V gene TRBV29-1 combines with J gene TRBJ2-5; the match to TRBD2 covers 9 bases. The V gene's germline CDR1 is SQVTM and CDR2 ANQGSEA. This CDR3 region has 15 residues. With 4 bases clipped from V and 5 bases from J, the junction kept 11 bases outside the gene matches.

There are a few counts of this clone. J is TRBJ1-1 and V is TRBV4-3; the D is unclear. V lost 4 bases and J 1 base, leaving 7 bases between the germline ends. In germline, CDR1 is LGHNA, CDR2 YSLEER. The CDR3 is 13 amino acids. The CDR3 DNA follows: TGCGCCAGCAGCCTACAATCGAACACTGAAGCTTTCTTT. Protein product: CASSLQSNTEAFF.

The chain couples TRBV5-6 to TRBJ2-1; tentatively, D is TRBD1 (5 bases). Looked up from germline, CDR1 is SGHDT and CDR2 is YYEEEE. Trimming removed 0 bases from V and 4 bases from J, with 11 bases in between. The CDR3 spans 15 residues. CDR3 in amino acids: CASSLADRPYNEQFF. The CDR3 DNA reads as TGTGCCAGCAGCTTGGCCGACAGACCTTACAATGAGCAGTTCTTC.

The rearrangement uses TRBV15 and TRBJ2-7; D gene ambiguous. The V and J ends lost 1 base and 1 base respectively, with 11 bases between them. The CDR3 contains 15 residues. The germline V gene encodes CDR1 LNHNV and CDR2 YYDKDF (reference sequence). DNA for the CDR3: TGTGCCACCAGCAGAGGAGGCCAGACGTCCTACGAGCAGTACTTC. Translated: CATSRGGQTSYEQYF.

This clone was picked up a small number of times. CDR3 protein: CASSLVTGEPQHF. The CDR3 nucleotides are TGTGCCAGCAGCTTAGTTACAGGGGAGCCCCAGCATTTT. This chain connects TRBV7-8 to TRBJ1-5, with TRBD1 matching over 7 bases. The CDR3 consists of 13 residues. V shed 1 base and J 8 bases; nucleotides not matched to a gene: 2. Germline V CDR1 and CDR2: SGHVS, FQNEAQ.

The DNA of the CDR3 is TGTGCCAGCAGCCAAAGGACTAGCGGGAGTCATACGCAGTATTTT. It is translated as CASSQRTSGSHTQYF. The chain is built from TRBV7-8 and TRBJ2-3, with 13 bases lining up with TRBD2. This CDR3 comprises 15 residues. V gave up 5 bases and J gave up 7 bases; unmatched junction bases: 6. Germline-derived CDR1 and CDR2 are SGHVS and FQNEAQ.

This clone came up a few times. As DNA, the CDR3 is TGCGCCAGCAGCTTGGACGGGTCCCCGTACAATGAGCAGTTCTTC. Amino acid sequence: CASSLDGSPYNEQFF. V and J are TRBV5-1 and TRBJ2-1; no clear D. This CDR3 spans 15 amino acids. Per germline, CDR1 SGHRS and CDR2 YFSETQ. V lost 0 bases to trimming and J lost 4 bases, with 11 bases between them.

A few counts support this clone. V is TRBV4-3 and J is TRBJ1-2, with D perhaps TRBD1 (6 bases). The V gene lost 3 bases and the J gene lost 12 bases, with 20 bases spanning the gap. CDR1 and CDR2 (germline): LGHNA, YSLEER. The CDR3 loop spans 14 amino acids. The CDR3 region has the DNA TGCGCCAGCAGCCAGACCGCCGGGGAACAGGGCAACACCTTC. Translation: CASSQTAGEQGNTF.

The V gene is TRBV2, the J gene TRBJ2-1; 8 bases align to TRBD1. V lost 4 bases, J lost 0 bases, and 2 bases stayed unmatched. Germline V gene lookup returns CDR1 SNHLY and CDR2 FYNNEI. CDR3 length equals 15 residues. The CDR3 is CASSGGQGSYNEQFF. The DNA for the CDR3 is TGTGCCAGCAGTGGTGGACAGGGCTCCTACAATGAGCAGTTCTTC.

The V gene is TRBV9, the J gene TRBJ2-1, with 10 bases fitting TRBD2. Unmatched junction bases numbered 10, after V lost 4 bases and J lost 3 bases. The CDR3 has 17 amino acids. CDR1 and CDR2 (germline): SGDLS, YYNGEE. The CDR3 DNA reads as TGTGCCAGCAGCATACCAGCGGGAGGGCTCTACTACAATGAGCAGTTCTTC. As protein: CASSIPAGGLYYNEQFF.

The chain has TRBV29-1 and TRBJ2-1, with unresolved D. The CDR3 covers 13 residues. The germline V and J ends were trimmed by 7 bases and 1 base, with 11 bases remaining between them. Germline V gene lookup returns CDR1 SQVTM and CDR2 ANQGSEA. In DNA form, the CDR3 reads TGCAGCGCGCAAGAGACATCCTACAATGAGCAGTTCTTC. As protein: CSAQETSYNEQFF.

This clone was seen more than once but under ten times. The chain joins TRBV7-6 to TRBJ2-3, with 8 bases aligning to TRBD2. Unmatched junction bases numbered 11, after V lost 2 bases and J lost 7 bases. CDR3 size: 16 residues. Germline CDR1 reads SGHVS; CDR2 reads FNYEAQ. CDR3 amino acids: CASSLLRTGGNNTQYF. The CDR3 DNA reads TGTGCCAGCAGCTTATTGAGGACGGGAGGGAATAATACGCAGTATTTT. The full variable domain, with the rest looked up from reference TRBV7-6 and TRBJ2-3, is GAGVSQSPRYKVTKRGQDVALRCDPISGHVSLYWYRQALGQGPEFLTYFNYEAQQDKSGLPNDRFSAERPEGSISTLTIQRTEQRDSAMYRCASSLLRTGGNNTQYFGPGTRLTVL.

The chain recombines TRBV4-2 with TRBJ2-5; 10 nucleotides align to TRBD2. In germline, CDR1 is LGHNA, CDR2 YNFKEQ. This CDR3 comprises 16 residues. The trim removed 8 bases at V and 5 bases at J, leaving 14 bases unmatched. CDR3 DNA: TGTGCCAGCCTAAACGGGGCTAGCGGGAGTAGGGAGACCCAGTACTTC. This sequence encodes CASLNGASGSRETQYF.

In this sample, this clone turned up a few times. The CDR3 nucleotides read TGTGCCAGCAACACTGTGGGGAGGACTGAAGCTTTCTTT. Translated, it gives CASNTVGRTEAFF. This chain connects TRBV28 to TRBJ1-1; D not resolved. The germline V and J ends were trimmed by 7 bases and 5 bases, with 14 bases remaining between them. The length of the CDR3 is 13 residues. The V gene's germline CDR1 is MDHEN and CDR2 SYDVKM. Full variable domain (remainder filled in from reference TRBV28 and TRBJ1-1): DVKVTQSSRYLVKRTGEKVFLECVQDMDHENMFWYRQDPGLGLRLIYFSYDVKMKEKGDIPEGYSVSREKKERFSLILESASTNQTSMYLCASNTVGRTEAFFGQGTRLTVV.

This chain connects TRBV27 to TRBJ2-2, with 7 bases lining up with TRBD2. The CDR3 length is 17 residues. From germline, CDR1 is MNHEY and CDR2 SMNVEV (reference sequence). After removal of 7 bases from V and 1 base from J, the junction contained 12 bases not matched to a gene. In nucleotides, the CDR3 is TGTGCCAGCACTCCGAGGGGCGGGAGTATGAACACCGGGGAGCTGTTTTTT. Its protein is CASTPRGGSMNTGELFF.

This clone was counted only a few times. The chain has TRBV7-2 and TRBJ2-5; D unresolved. Trimming took 1 base from V and 5 from J, leaving 5 bases between them. CDR3 size: 12 residues. Germline V gene sequence: CDR1 SGHTA, CDR2 FQGNSA. The CDR3 sequence: CASSLEWETQYF. CDR3 nucleotide sequence: TGTGCCAGCAGCTTAGAGTGGGAGACCCAGTACTTC.

The chain uses TRBV6-4 and TRBJ2-7, with TRBD1 matching 9 bases. Trimming at V came to 10 bases and at J to 6 bases, leaving 13 bases not matched to a gene. The CDR3 length is 14 residues. Looked up from germline, CDR1 is MRHNA and CDR2 is SNTAGT. CDR3 amino acids: CAKRRTGVFFEQYF. The CDR3 nucleotides read TGTGCCAAGAGGAGGACAGGGGTCTTCTTCGAGCAGTACTTC.

This clone was detected only a few times. The chain uses TRBV5-1 and TRBJ2-7, with D tentatively TRBD2 (5 bases). Germline lookup yields CDR1 SGHRS and CDR2 YFSETQ. Trimming shortened V by 0 bases and J by 2 bases, and 9 bases separated the two germline ends. CDR3 length equals 14 residues. The CDR3 spells CASSLAGEPYEQYF. The CDR3 DNA reads as TGCGCCAGCAGCTTGGCTGGGGAGCCCTACGAGCAGTACTTC.

This chain joins TRBV13 and TRBJ1-2; TRBD1 agrees at 7 bases. The CDR3 spans 13 residues. Germline CDR1 and CDR2: PRHDT and FYEKMQ (reference sequence). J gave up 6 bases and V 4 bases, and 5 bases lay outside the gene matches. This CDR3 reads CASSSDRTHGYTF. In DNA form, the CDR3 reads TGTGCCAGCAGCTCGGACAGGACCCATGGCTACACCTTC.

In its sample, this clone was seen a few times. This chain links TRBV7-9 with TRBJ1-1, with D uncertain. Germline V gene data show CDR1 as SEHNR and CDR2 as FQNEAQ (reference sequence). The V gene lost 6 bases and the J gene lost 2 bases, with 16 bases spanning the gap. The CDR3 loop spans 15 amino acids. CDR3 DNA sequence: TGTGCCAGCAGAAAGGAAGGACGGAATAACACTGAAGCTTTCTTT. Protein: CASRKEGRNNTEAFF.

This chain links TRBV4-3 with TRBJ2-7, with 7 positions matching TRBD1. With V trimmed by 2 bases and J by 0 bases, 4 bases remained unmatched. Germline CDR1 is LGHNA and CDR2 is YSLEER. This CDR3 is 15 amino acids long. The CDR3 here is CASSQTRGLSYEQYF. The CDR3 DNA sequence: TGCGCCAGCAGCCAAACAAGGGGGCTCTCCTACGAGCAGTACTTC.

The gene calls are TRBV27 and TRBJ2-3, with D possibly matching TRBD1 (7 bases). Germline V gene lookup returns CDR1 MNHEY and CDR2 SMNVEV (reference sequence). The CDR3 covers 15 residues. The germline V and J ends were trimmed by 5 bases and 7 bases, with 19 bases remaining between them. Here the CDR3 reads CASSPGGSLAHTQYF. DNA for the CDR3: TGTGCCAGCAGTCCAGGGGGGAGCCTCGCACATACGCAGTATTTT.

This clone was recorded a few times. V usage is TRBV28 and J usage is TRBJ2-1; a possible D gene is TRBD1 (6 bases). Trimming cost V 3 bases and J 3 bases, with 15 bases left between them. The CDR3 extends over 16 amino acids. Germline V gene data show CDR1 as MDHEN and CDR2 as SYDVKM. The CDR3 DNA sequence: TGTGCCAGCAGTTTTCTTTCCGGACAGCTCTACAATGAGCAGTTCTTC. Amino acid sequence: CASSFLSGQLYNEQFF.

This clone has a handful of counts. This rearrangement joins TRBV7-3 to TRBJ1-6, with a possible D match to TRBD1 (5 bases). This CDR3 region has 13 residues. Trimming took off 5 bases at V and 6 bases at J, with 8 bases between the two ends. Germline values: CDR1 SGHTA, CDR2 FQGTGA. The CDR3 DNA follows: TGTGCCAGCAGCCGGGACCTTAATTCACCCCTCCACTTT. The encoded protein is CASSRDLNSPLHF. The full variable domain, completed using reference TRBV7-3 and TRBJ1-6, is GAGVSQTPSNKVTEKGKYVELRCDPISGHTALYWYRQSLGQGPEFLIYFQGTGAADDSGLPNDRFFAVRPEGSVSTLKIQRTERGDSAVYLCASSRDLNSPLHFGNGTRLTVT.

The chain joins TRBV19 to TRBJ2-3; D perhaps matches TRBD2 (6 bases). The CDR3 runs 14 residues. From germline, CDR1 is LNHDA and CDR2 SQIVND (reference sequence). Trimming stripped 0 bases from V and 6 bases from J, with 10 bases between. The CDR3 region is CASSIEAGGDTQYF. CDR3 nucleotide sequence: TGTGCCAGTAGTATAGAGGCTGGGGGGGATACGCAGTATTTT.